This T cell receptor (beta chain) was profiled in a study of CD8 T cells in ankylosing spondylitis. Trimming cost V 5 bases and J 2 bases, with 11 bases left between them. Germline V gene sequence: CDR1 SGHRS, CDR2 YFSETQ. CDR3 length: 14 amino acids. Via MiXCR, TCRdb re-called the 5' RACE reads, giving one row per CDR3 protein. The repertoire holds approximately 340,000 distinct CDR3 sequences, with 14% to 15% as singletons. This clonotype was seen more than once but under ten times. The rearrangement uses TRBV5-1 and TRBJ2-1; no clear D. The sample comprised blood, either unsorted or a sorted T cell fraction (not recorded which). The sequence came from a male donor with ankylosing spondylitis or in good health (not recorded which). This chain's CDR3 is CASSQDSAYNEQFF. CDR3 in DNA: TGCGCCAGCAGTCAAGACTCCGCCTACAATGAGCAGTTCTTC.